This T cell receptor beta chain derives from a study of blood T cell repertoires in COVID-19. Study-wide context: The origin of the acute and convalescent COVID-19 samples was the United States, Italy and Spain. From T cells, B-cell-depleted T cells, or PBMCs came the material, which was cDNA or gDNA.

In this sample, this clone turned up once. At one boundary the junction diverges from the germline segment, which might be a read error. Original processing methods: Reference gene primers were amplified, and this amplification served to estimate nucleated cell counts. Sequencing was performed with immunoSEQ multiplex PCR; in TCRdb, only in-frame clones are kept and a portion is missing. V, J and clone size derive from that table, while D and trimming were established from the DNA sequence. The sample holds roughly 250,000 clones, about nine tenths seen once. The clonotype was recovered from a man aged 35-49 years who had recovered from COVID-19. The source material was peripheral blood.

The CDR3 sequence is CASSLAGEGLELSF. CDR3 sequence (DNA): TGCGCCAGCAGCTTGGCGGGGGAGGGCTTGGAATTAAGCTTC. The genes are TRBV5-1 and TRBJ1-2; a possible D gene is TRBD1 (5 bases). Germline assignment: CDR1 SGHRS and CDR2 YFSETQ. CDR3 length equals 14 residues. The complete variable domain, with remaining parts taken from reference TRBV5-1 and TRBJ1-2, reads KAGVTQTPRYLIKTRGQQVTLSCSPISGHRSVSWYQQTPGQGLQFLFEYFSETQRNKGNFPGRFSGRQFSNSRSEMNVSTLELGDSALYLCASSLAGEGLELSFGSGTRLTVV.